This T cell receptor (beta chain) originates from a study of T cells expressing NK-cell markers. Germline CDR1 is SGHVS and CDR2 is FQNEAQ. CDR3 length: 15 residues. TCRdb re-analyzed the 5' RACE reads; it lists each CDR3 protein once, without DNA. The sample has 300,000 to 450,000 distinct CDR3 sequences. The TCR was taken from a man aged 18-70 years in good health. The chain recombines TRBV7-8 with TRBJ2-3; TCRdb calls TRBD2, which cannot be checked without DNA. Sequenced sample: blood T cells: a sorted CD56 or NKG2C T cell subset, CD4+ or CD8+ T cells, or bulk PBMC T cells (not recorded which). Here the CDR3 reads CASSSPGLRTDTQYF.